A selection of T cell receptor beta chains follows, all from one sample in a study of identical twins. TCRdb redid the calling of the 5' RACE reads with MiXCR, one entry per CDR3 protein. In the table there are hundreds of thousands of distinct CDR3 sequences, over 5% of which are singletons. The source material was naive T cells sorted from blood. The receptors derive from a man aged 18 to 29 in good health. CDR3s include the opening cysteine and the closing phenylalanine or tryptophan. The D gene is left open where the match is weak. A row's size may be missing; if present it is once, few, many or a size class.

j_gene,v_gene,abundance,d_gene,CDR3aa,CDR3nt
TRBJ2-1,TRBV20-1,many,TRBD2,CSARDVEGTSGRLRYNEQFF,TGCAGTGCTAGAGATGTCGAGGGGACTAGCGGGAGGCTAAGGTACAATGAGCAGTTCTTC
TRBJ2-1,TRBV20-1,many,.,CSASDIDNEQFF,TGCAGTGCTAGTGATATCGACAATGAGCAGTTCTTC
TRBJ1-1,TRBV5-1,few,.,CASSLVTGQNTEAFF,TGCGCCAGCAGCTTGGTTACAGGGCAGAACACTGAAGCTTTCTTT
TRBJ1-5,TRBV4-1,.,.,CASSPILGNQPQHF,TGCGCCAGCAGCCCAATTCTGGGGAATCAGCCCCAGCATTTT
TRBJ2-1,TRBV4-1,few,.,CASSQVGSSQFF,TGCGCCAGCAGCCAAGTTGGTAGTTCCCAGTTCTTC
TRBJ2-1,TRBV2,.,TRBD2,CASRTLAGIYNEQFF,TGTGCCAGCAGAACCCTAGCGGGCATCTACAATGAGCAGTTCTTC
TRBJ2-3,TRBV6-1,many,.,CASSDHSTDTQYF,TGTGCCAGCAGTGACCATAGCACAGATACGCAGTATTTT
TRBJ2-3,TRBV11-1,.,TRBD1,CASSLTGSTVQGMGSDTQYF,TGTGCCAGCAGCTTAACAGGGTCGACGGTACAGGGGATGGGATCAGATACGCAGTATTTT
TRBJ2-3,TRBV20-1,few,.,CSAKKAPSHRTDTQYF,TGCAGTGCTAAAAAGGCCCCGTCCCATCGCACAGATACGCAGTATTTT
TRBJ2-5,TRBV20-1,many,TRBD1,CSAINRTGDSQETQYF,TGCAGTGCTATAAATAGGACAGGGGACAGCCAAGAGACCCAGTACTTC
TRBJ2-5,TRBV27,many,.,CASKGQRGETQYF,TGTGCCAGCAAAGGACAAAGGGGGGAGACCCAGTACTTC
TRBJ2-2,TRBV12-3/TRBV12-4,.,.,CASRRGRNTGELFF,TGTGCCAGCAGGCGTGGACGGAACACCGGGGAGCTGTTTTTT
TRBJ2-5,TRBV5-1,.,.,CASSLLGTEETQYF,TGCGCCAGCAGCTTGTTGGGAACAGAAGAGACCCAGTACTTC
TRBJ1-1,TRBV5-1,.,TRBD1,CASSFEGPDRGKLLNTEAFF,TGCGCCAGCAGTTTTGAAGGGCCAGACAGGGGCAAGCTTTTGAACACTGAAGCTTTCTTT
TRBJ2-7,TRBV7-2,many,TRBD2,CASSLRLAGTYEQYF,TGTGCCAGCAGCTTACGACTAGCGGGGACCTACGAGCAGTACTTC
TRBJ2-1,TRBV5-1,many,.,CASSLSAGASYNEQFF,TGCGCCAGCAGCTTGAGCGCAGGGGCATCCTACAATGAGCAGTTCTTC
TRBJ1-4,TRBV11-2,many,.,CASSLAPQGLVEKLFF,TGTGCCAGCAGCTTAGCTCCTCAGGGTTTGGTTGAAAAACTGTTTTTT
TRBJ2-1,TRBV20-1,few,.,CSAREEWSPGLLPYNEQFF,TGCAGTGCTAGAGAAGAATGGTCCCCCGGACTGTTACCCTACAATGAGCAGTTCTTC
TRBJ2-3,TRBV6-5,many,TRBD2,CASSYGLGVDGDTQYF,TGTGCCAGCAGTTACGGACTAGGCGTGGATGGAGATACGCAGTATTTT
TRBJ2-2,TRBV12-3/TRBV12-4,many,.,CASRPDLVDGTGELFF,TGTGCCAGCAGGCCGGACCTAGTCGACGGCACCGGGGAGCTGTTTTTT
TRBJ2-2,TRBV5-1,many,.,CASRHPGANTGELFF,TGCGCCAGCCGTCATCCCGGGGCGAACACCGGGGAGCTGTTTTTT
TRBJ1-1,TRBV4-1,many,.,CASSQGGVDTEAFF,TGCGCCAGCAGCCAGGGGGGGGTGGACACTGAAGCTTTCTTT
TRBJ2-7,TRBV28,many,TRBD2,CASSSPKNWAGGPYEQYF,TGTGCCAGCAGTTCTCCGAAGAATTGGGCGGGAGGTCCCTACGAGCAGTACTTC
TRBJ2-5,TRBV20-1,many,.,CSARDRRYQETQYF,TGCAGTGCTAGAGATCGACGGTACCAAGAGACCCAGTACTTC
TRBJ2-5,TRBV27,many,.,CASSVPGREETQYF,TGTGCCAGCAGTGTGCCCGGCAGGGAGGAGACCCAGTACTTC
TRBJ2-2,TRBV15,.,TRBD1,CATSRVTGATGELFF,TGTGCCACCAGCAGAGTAACAGGGGCCACCGGGGAGCTGTTTTTT
TRBJ1-1,TRBV11-2,many,.,CASSPGLRLNTEAFF,TGTGCCAGCAGCCCAGGACTGCGGTTGAACACTGAAGCTTTCTTT
TRBJ1-1,TRBV24-1,.,TRBD1,CATSDPTGPAFF,TGTGCCACCAGTGACCCGACAGGGCCAGCTTTCTTT
TRBJ1-4,TRBV27,many,.,CASRPGPLTNEKLFF,TGTGCCAGCAGACCTGGCCCGCTCACTAATGAAAAACTGTTTTTT
TRBJ2-1,TRBV12-3/TRBV12-4,many,TRBD2,CASSLKRGNEQFF,TGTGCCAGCAGTCTCAAGCGGGGCAATGAGCAGTTCTTC
TRBJ2-4,TRBV5-1,many,TRBD1,CASSAKPRDRKNIQYF,TGCGCCAGCAGCGCCAAGCCCCGGGACAGGAAAAACATTCAGTACTTC
TRBJ2-7,TRBV3-1,.,.,CASSQVTTEQYF,TGTGCCAGCAGCCAAGTAACAACCGAGCAGTACTTC
TRBJ2-1,TRBV29-1,.,TRBD2,CSLSPGLASDEQFF,TGCAGCCTATCCCCGGGACTAGCGTCCGATGAGCAGTTCTTC
TRBJ2-2,TRBV6-1,few,.,CASSPRQPNTGELFF,TGTGCCAGCAGTCCCCGACAGCCGAACACCGGGGAGCTGTTTTTT
TRBJ1-2,TRBV10-2,many,.,CASRDGRYGYTF,TGCGCCAGCAGGGACGGACGCTATGGCTACACCTTC
TRBJ2-6,TRBV6-2/TRBV6-3,few,.,CASGITGANVLTF,TGTGCCAGCGGGATAACGGGGGCCAACGTCCTGACTTTC
TRBJ1-5,TRBV24-1,few,.,CATSEGEVGNQPQHF,TGTGCCACCAGTGAAGGGGAAGTCGGCAATCAGCCCCAGCATTTT
TRBJ2-3,TRBV20-1,many,.,CSAGRMGAVSDTQYF,TGCAGTGCTGGCAGGATGGGGGCGGTCTCAGATACGCAGTATTTT
TRBJ2-2,TRBV5-1,few,.,CASSLGSARDAGELFF,TGCGCCAGCAGCTTGGGATCGGCCAGGGACGCCGGGGAGCTGTTTTTT
TRBJ2-7,TRBV12-3/TRBV12-4,many,TRBD2,CASSVRGLAGNEQYF,TGTGCCAGCAGTGTCCGAGGACTAGCGGGAAACGAGCAGTACTTC